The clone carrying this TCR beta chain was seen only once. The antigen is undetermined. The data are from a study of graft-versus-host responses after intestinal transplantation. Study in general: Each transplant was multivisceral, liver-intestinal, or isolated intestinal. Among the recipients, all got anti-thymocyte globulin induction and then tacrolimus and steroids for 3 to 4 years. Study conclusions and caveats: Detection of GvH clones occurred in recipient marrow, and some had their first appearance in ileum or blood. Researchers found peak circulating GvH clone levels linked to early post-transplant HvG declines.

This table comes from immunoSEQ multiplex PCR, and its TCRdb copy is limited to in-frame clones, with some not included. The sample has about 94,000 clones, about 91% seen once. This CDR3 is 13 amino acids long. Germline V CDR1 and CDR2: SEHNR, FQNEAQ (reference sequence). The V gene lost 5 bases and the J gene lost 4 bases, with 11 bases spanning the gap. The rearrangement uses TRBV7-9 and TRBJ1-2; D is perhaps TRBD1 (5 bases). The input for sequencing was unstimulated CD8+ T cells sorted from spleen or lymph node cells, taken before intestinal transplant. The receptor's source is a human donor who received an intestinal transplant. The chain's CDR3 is CASSETTGYGYTF. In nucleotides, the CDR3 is TGTGCCAGCAGCGAGACCACAGGCTATGGCTACACCTTC.